These 3 T cell receptor beta chains share one sample of origin, sequenced in a study of blood T cell repertoires in COVID-19. The method was immunoSEQ multiplex PCR; TCRdb's version includes in-frame clones alone and lacks a portion of them. The table lists some 270,000 clones, 70% to 90% of them singletons. The specimen sequenced was PBMCs or T cells enriched from blood (not recorded which). The origin of the receptors is a young woman with acute COVID-19.

The chain combines TRBV27 with TRBJ1-6, with D possibly TRBD1 on 6 matching bases. The V end was cut by 6 bases, the J end by 8 bases, with 23 bases between. The CDR3 spans 17 residues. CDR1 and CDR2 (germline): MNHEY, SMNVEV (reference sequence). The CDR3 region has the DNA TGTGCCAGCAGCCCTAGGGAGTTTTGGACAGAAGATTCACCCCTCCACTTT. Its protein is CASSPREFWTEDSPLHF.

V is TRBV3-1 (or the pseudogene TRBV3-2) and J is TRBJ2-2, with TRBD1 matching 9 bases. V shed 5 bases, J shed 4 bases, and the junction held 14 bases outside the gene matches. Germline V gives CDR1 LGHDT, CDR2 YNNKEL (reference sequence). The CDR3 length is 18 residues. CDR3 loop: CASSEYAGTGRITGELFF. In DNA, the CDR3 is TGTGCCAGCAGCGAATATGCCGGGACAGGGAGGATCACCGGGGAGCTGTTTTTT.

The chain recombines TRBV7-9 with TRBJ1-2; D is undetermined. Germline assignment: CDR1 SEHNR and CDR2 FQNEAQ (reference sequence). With 4 bases removed from V and 4 bases from J, the gap between germline ends came to 10 bases. The CDR3 is 13 amino acids. The CDR3 protein is CASSSSGSYGYTF. The CDR3 region has the DNA TGTGCCAGCAGCTCCAGTGGGAGCTATGGCTACACCTTC.